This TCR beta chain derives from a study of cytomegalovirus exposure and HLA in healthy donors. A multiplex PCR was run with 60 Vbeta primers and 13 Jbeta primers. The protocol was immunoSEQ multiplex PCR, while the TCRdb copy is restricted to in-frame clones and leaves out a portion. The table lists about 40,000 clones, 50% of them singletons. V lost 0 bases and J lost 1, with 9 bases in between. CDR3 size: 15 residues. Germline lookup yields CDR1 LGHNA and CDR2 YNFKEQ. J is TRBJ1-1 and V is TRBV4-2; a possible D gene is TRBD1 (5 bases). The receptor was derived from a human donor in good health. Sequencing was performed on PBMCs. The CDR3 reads CASSQERQQNTEAFF. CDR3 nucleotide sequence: TGTGCCAGCAGCCAAGAAAGACAGCAGAACACTGAAGCTTTCTTT.